This T cell receptor beta chain was sequenced for a study of blood T cell repertoires in COVID-19. Whole-study context: Specimens from acute and convalescent COVID-19 originated in the United States, Italy and Spain.

This CDR3 region has 13 residues. The germline CDR1 and CDR2 sequences are MGHDK and SYGVNS. Trimming took off 8 bases at V and 2 bases at J, with 7 bases between the two ends. Measured with immunoSEQ multiplex PCR; TCRdb has only the in-frame clones, and not every one. The data show some 140,000 clones, about 90% seen once. The source of this sequence is a man in his forties or fifties with acute or convalescent COVID-19. The sequencing sample was made of peripheral blood. The rearrangement joins TRBV25-1 to TRBJ2-6; D uncertain. For the CDR3, the DNA is TGTGCCAGCTTTAAAACTGGGGCCAACGTCCTGACTTTC. This codes for CASFKTGANVLTF.